This is a list of T cell receptor beta chains from one sample in a study of blood T cell repertoires in COVID-19. The method was immunoSEQ multiplex PCR; TCRdb's version includes in-frame clones alone and lacks a portion of them. Of 150,000 to 200,000 clones listed, over 75% were seen once; the top ten hold 2% to 3%. Sequencing was done on a sample of peripheral blood. Every receptor here comes from a man in his forties or fifties with active or convalescent COVID-19. The CDR3 runs from the conserved cysteine through the conserved F or W. A D gene is named only where the DNA matches it firmly. Clone size, where shown, is once, few, many, or a class for clones that have expanded.

cdr3_aa	cdr3_nt	clone_size	d_call	v_call	j_call
CASRGVRQGSDEQYF	TGTGCCAGTAGGGGAGTGAGGCAGGGGTCGGACGAGCAGTACTTC	once	.	TRBV19	TRBJ2-7
CATLGRDTGTDTQYF	TGTGCCACCCTGGGGAGAGACACAGGCACAGATACGCAGTATTTT	.	.	TRBV2	TRBJ2-3
CASSRTGGGNQPQHF	TGTGCCAGCAGTCGTACCGGCGGAGGGAATCAGCCCCAGCATTTT	.	.	TRBV28	TRBJ1-5
CASSRFSGGEETQYF	TGCGCCAGCAGCCGTTTTAGCGGGGGGGAAGAGACCCAGTACTTC	few	TRBD2	TRBV4-1	TRBJ2-5
CAWSVNRFPSYEQYF	TGTGCCTGGAGTGTAAACAGATTCCCTTCCTACGAGCAGTACTTC	.	.	TRBV30	TRBJ2-7
CASSSYSGTKGYGYTF	TGTGCCAGCAGCTCTTATAGCGGGACAAAGGGCTATGGCTACACCTTC	.	.	TRBV7-2	TRBJ1-2
CASSLAGTGEAFF	TGCGCCAGCAGCTTGGCCGGGACAGGGGAAGCTTTCTTT	.	TRBD1	TRBV5-1	TRBJ1-1
CASSQPGLATDTQYF	TGTGCCAGCAGCCAACCGGGACTAGCGACAGATACGCAGTATTTT	.	TRBD2	TRBV3-1/TRBV3-2	TRBJ2-3
CASSQVNGYEQYF	TGCGCCAGCAGCCAAGTAAACGGCTACGAGCAGTACTTC	few	.	TRBV4-1	TRBJ2-7
CAISESAGYNSPLHF	TGTGCCATCAGTGAGTCTGCAGGCTATAATTCACCCCTCCACTTT	.	.	TRBV10-3	TRBJ1-6
CASSRGRSYSSYEQYF	TGTGCCAGCAGCCGGGGGAGGTCCTACAGCTCCTACGAGCAGTACTTC	.	.	TRBV5-8	TRBJ2-7
CASSLTGGDSPLHF	TGTGCCAGCAGCCTAACAGGGGGAGATTCACCCCTCCACTTT	once	TRBD1	TRBV5-4	TRBJ1-6
CATRLAGYQETQYF	TGTGCCACCAGACTAGCGGGGTACCAAGAGACCCAGTACTTC	few	TRBD2	TRBV6-5	TRBJ2-5